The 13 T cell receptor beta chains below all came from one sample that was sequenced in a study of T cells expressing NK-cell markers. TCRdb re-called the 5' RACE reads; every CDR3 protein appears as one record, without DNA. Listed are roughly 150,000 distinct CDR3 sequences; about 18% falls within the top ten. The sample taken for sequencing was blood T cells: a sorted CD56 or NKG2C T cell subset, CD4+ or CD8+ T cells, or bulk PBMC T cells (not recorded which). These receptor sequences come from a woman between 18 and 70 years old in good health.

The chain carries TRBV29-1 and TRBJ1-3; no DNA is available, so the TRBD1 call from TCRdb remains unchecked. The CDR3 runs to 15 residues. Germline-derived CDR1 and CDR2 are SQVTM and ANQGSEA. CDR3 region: CSAQTGMTSGNTIYF.

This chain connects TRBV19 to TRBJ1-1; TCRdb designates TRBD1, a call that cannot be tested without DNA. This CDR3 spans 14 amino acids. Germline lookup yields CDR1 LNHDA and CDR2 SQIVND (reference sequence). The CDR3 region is CASSSQGLRSEAFF.

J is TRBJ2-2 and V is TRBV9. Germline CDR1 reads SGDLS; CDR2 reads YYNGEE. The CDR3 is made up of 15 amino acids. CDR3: CASSIGPTDTGELFF.

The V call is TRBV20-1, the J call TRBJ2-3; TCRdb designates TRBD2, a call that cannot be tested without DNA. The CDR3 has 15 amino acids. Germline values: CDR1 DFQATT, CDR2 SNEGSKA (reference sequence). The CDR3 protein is CSATSTSGSTDTQYF.

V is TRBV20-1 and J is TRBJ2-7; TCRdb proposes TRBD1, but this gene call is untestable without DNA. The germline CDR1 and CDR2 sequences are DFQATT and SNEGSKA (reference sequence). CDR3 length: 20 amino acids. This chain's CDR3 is CSARPRRSAYTGQGSYEQYF.

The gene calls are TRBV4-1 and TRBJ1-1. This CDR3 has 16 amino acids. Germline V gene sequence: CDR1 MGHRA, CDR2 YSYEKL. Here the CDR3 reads CASSQDGRVGDTEAFF.

CDR3 residues: CASSRRSLEETQYF. The J gene is TRBJ2-5, the V gene TRBV3-1. Germline V gives CDR1 LGHDT, CDR2 YNNKEL (reference sequence). CDR3 length equals 14 residues.

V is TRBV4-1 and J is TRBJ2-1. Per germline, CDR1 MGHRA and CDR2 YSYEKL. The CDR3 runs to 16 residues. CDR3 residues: CASSQEAGGTYNEQFF.

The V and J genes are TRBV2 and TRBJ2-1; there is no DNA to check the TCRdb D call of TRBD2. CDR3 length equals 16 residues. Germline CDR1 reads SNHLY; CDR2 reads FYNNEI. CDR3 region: CASSGAAGSAYNEQFF.

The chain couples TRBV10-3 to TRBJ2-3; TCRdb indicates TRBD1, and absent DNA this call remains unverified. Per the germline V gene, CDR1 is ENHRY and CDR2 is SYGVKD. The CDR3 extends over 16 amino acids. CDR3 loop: CAISESGSRGTDTQYF.

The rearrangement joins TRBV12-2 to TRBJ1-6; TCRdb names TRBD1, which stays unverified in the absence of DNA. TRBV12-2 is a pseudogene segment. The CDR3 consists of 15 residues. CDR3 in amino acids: CASRCGDRGYSPLHF.

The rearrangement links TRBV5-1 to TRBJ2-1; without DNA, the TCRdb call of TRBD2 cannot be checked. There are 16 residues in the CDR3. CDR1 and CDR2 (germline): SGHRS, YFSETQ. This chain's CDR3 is CASSLFNSGGKYEQFF.

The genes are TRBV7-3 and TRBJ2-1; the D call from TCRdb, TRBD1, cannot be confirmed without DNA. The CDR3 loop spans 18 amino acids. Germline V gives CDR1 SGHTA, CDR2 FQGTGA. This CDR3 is CASSLPPRGGHSYNEQFF.